Following are 24 T cell receptor beta chains from one sample sequenced in a study of cytomegalovirus exposure and HLA in healthy donors. The PCR was carried out with 60 Vbeta primers and 13 Jbeta primers. Assay used: immunoSEQ multiplex PCR; TCRdb lists only in-frame clones, some missing. This table has roughly 200,000 clones, 80% to 90% appearing once. Material: PBMCs. The receptors were gathered from a woman in her thirties in good health and CMV-seronegative.

The rearrangement joins TRBV11-2 to TRBJ2-7, with 9 nucleotides matching TRBD1. Germline-derived CDR1 and CDR2 are SGHAT and FQNNGV. V lost 1 base to trimming and J lost 3 bases; unmatched junction nucleotides: 4. This CDR3 contains 15 residues. For the CDR3, the DNA is TGTGCCAGCAGCTTAGTAGTGGGACAGGGCTACGAGCAGTACTTC. It translates to CASSLVVGQGYEQYF.

The V and J genes are TRBV7-9 and TRBJ1-1; no firm D call. CDR3 length equals 11 residues. Germline CDR1 reads SEHNR; CDR2 reads FQNEAQ (reference sequence). Trimming took off 4 bases at V and 11 bases at J, with 11 bases between the two ends. In DNA, the CDR3 is TGTGCCAGCAGCTCGGGGTCGGGGGCTTTCTTT. As protein: CASSSGSGAFF.

V usage is TRBV28 and J usage is TRBJ2-3, with TRBD2 matching 8 bases. J lost 3 bases, V lost 3 bases, and 8 bases had no gene match. The CDR3 runs to 16 residues. Germline V lookup: CDR1 MDHEN, CDR2 SYDVKM. The CDR3, as DNA: TGTGCCAGCAGTTTTCGGGGGGGAGGTGTTACAGATACGCAGTATTTT. It yields the protein CASSFRGGGVTDTQYF.

V gene TRBV5-6 combines with J gene TRBJ1-2; 7 bases line up with TRBD1. Trimming took 4 bases from V and 0 from J; bases not matched to a gene: 6. CDR1 is SGHDT and CDR2 is YYEEEE in the germline V gene. The CDR3 has 15 amino acids. CDR3 region: CASSTTGETNYGYTF. The DNA for the CDR3 is TGTGCCAGCAGCACTACAGGGGAAACTAACTATGGCTACACCTTC.

The V and J genes are TRBV7-9 and TRBJ1-1; D is ambiguous. Trimming took off 7 bases at V and 0 bases at J, with 12 bases between the two ends. The CDR3 extends over 14 amino acids. Germline CDR1 SEHNR, CDR2 FQNEAQ (reference sequence). The CDR3 bases are TGTGCCAGCACCTCTTACACCATGAACACTGAAGCTTTCTTT. This sequence encodes CASTSYTMNTEAFF.

The V and J genes are TRBV7-8 and TRBJ1-1; D is perhaps TRBD1 (5 bases). Trimming took 5 bases from V and 9 from J, leaving 16 bases between them. Germline V gene sequence: CDR1 SGHVS, CDR2 FQNEAQ. This CDR3 is 13 amino acids long. CDR3 amino acids: CASSLLLGQKAFF. CDR3 coding DNA: TGTGCCAGCAGCCTCCTGTTGGGGCAGAAAGCTTTCTTT. Combining the CDR3 with reference TRBV7-8 and TRBJ1-1 gives the whole variable domain GAGVSQSPRYKVAKRGQDVALRCDPISGHVSLFWYQQALGQGPEFLTYFQNEAQLDKSGLPSDRFFAERPEGSVSTLKIQRTQQEDSAVYLCASSLLLGQKAFFGQGTRLTVV.

The chain recombines TRBV10-3 with TRBJ1-3; D ambiguous. V gave up 3 bases and J gave up 0 bases, with 9 bases separating them. Germline lookup yields CDR1 ENHRY and CDR2 SYGVKD. The CDR3 is made up of 15 amino acids. The CDR3 nucleotides are TGTGCCATCAGTGATCGGGAAAACTCTGGAAACACCATATATTTT. Translated: CAISDRENSGNTIYF.

V gene TRBV4-1 combines with J gene TRBJ1-2; no clear D. Germline CDR1 is MGHRA and CDR2 is YSYEKL. V was pared by 1 base and J by 7 bases, with 13 bases between. The CDR3 extends over 14 amino acids. The CDR3 DNA reads TGCGCCAGCAGCCAAGGTATCCGGGGAGGTGGCTACACCTTC. It encodes CASSQGIRGGGYTF.

The gene calls are TRBV5-4 and TRBJ2-1; D perhaps matches TRBD2 (7 bases). The germline V and J ends were trimmed by 0 bases and 8 bases, with 9 bases remaining between them. CDR3 size: 13 residues. Germline assignment: CDR1 SGHNT and CDR2 YYREEE (reference sequence). CDR3: CASSLAGGHEQFF. CDR3 in DNA: TGTGCCAGCAGCTTGGCCGGGGGGCATGAGCAGTTCTTC.

Only a few counts were recorded for this clone. The V gene is TRBV5-6, the J gene TRBJ1-2; D remains ambiguous. CDR3 size: 14 residues. In germline, CDR1 is SGHDT, CDR2 YYEEEE. Trimming removed 5 bases from V and 7 bases from J, with 18 bases in between. The CDR3 nucleotides are TGTGCCAGCAGTTACAAGCGGCTGAGGCTTGGCTACACCTTC. Translation gives CASSYKRLRLGYTF.

V is TRBV6-5 and J is TRBJ2-1; the match to TRBD2 covers 9 bases. After removal of 4 bases from V and 7 bases from J, the junction contained 5 bases not matched to a gene. CDR1 and CDR2 (germline): MNHEY, SVGAGI. This CDR3 region has 14 residues. CDR3 protein: CASSSGLASNEQFF. CDR3 coding DNA: TGTGCCAGCAGTTCCGGACTAGCGAGTAATGAGCAGTTCTTC.

This clone was seen once. The chain joins TRBV13 to TRBJ2-1, with D tentatively TRBD2 (6 bases). V lost 4 bases and J lost 0, with 13 bases in between. Germline loops: CDR1 PRHDT, CDR2 FYEKMQ (reference sequence). This CDR3 region has 16 residues. The CDR3 nucleotides are TGTGCCAGCAGCTCGCGGGACTCCAGCTCCTACAATGAGCAGTTCTTC. Protein product: CASSSRDSSSYNEQFF. The whole variable domain, remainder taken from reference TRBV13 and TRBJ2-1, is AAGVIQSPRHLIKEKRETATLKCYPIPRHDTVYWYQQGPGQDPQFLISFYEKMQSDKGSIPDRFSAQQFSDYHSELNMSSLELGDSALYFCASSSRDSSSYNEQFFGPGTRLTVL.

This sequence joins TRBV7-6 and TRBJ2-2; D possibly corresponds to TRBD1 (6 bases). Looked up from germline, CDR1 is SGHVS and CDR2 is FNYEAQ. The CDR3 spans 16 residues. Trimming took 5 bases from V and 3 from J, leaving 16 bases between them. CDR3: CASSLGAGGHTGELFF. The CDR3 bases are TGTGCCAGCAGCCTGGGGGCAGGTGGACACACCGGGGAGCTGTTTTTT.

This clone came up a few times. This chain connects TRBV2 to TRBJ2-7; maybe TRBD2 (5 bases). The CDR3 consists of 13 residues. The germline V gene has CDR1 SNHLY and CDR2 FYNNEI. V shed 7 bases and J shed 0 bases, with 10 bases lying between them. The CDR3 loop is CASKGDSSYEQYF. DNA of the CDR3: TGTGCCAGCAAGGGAGATAGCTCCTACGAGCAGTACTTC.

The rearrangement links TRBV4-1 to TRBJ2-2, with D perhaps TRBD1 (6 bases). CDR3 size: 14 residues. Per germline, CDR1 MGHRA and CDR2 YSYEKL. Between the trimmed V and J ends, which lost 4 bases and 4 bases, there was a span of 10 bases. For the CDR3, the DNA is TGCGCCAGCAGCCCGACCAGGGGCACCGGGGAGCTGTTTTTT. Amino acid sequence: CASSPTRGTGELFF.

This chain joins TRBV19 and TRBJ1-5, with 7 bases aligning to TRBD1. CDR3 length: 16 residues. V was clipped by 9 bases and J by 0 bases; unmatched bases: 11. The germline V gene encodes CDR1 LNHDA and CDR2 SQIVND (reference sequence). CDR3 in DNA: TGTGCCAGCGCCCCGGGACAGATATATAGCAATCAGCCCCAGCATTTT. Translation gives CASAPGQIYSNQPQHF.

The rearrangement joins TRBV5-1 to TRBJ1-2; D is possibly TRBD1 (5 bases). This CDR3 has 14 residues. Per germline, CDR1 SGHRS and CDR2 YFSETQ. V was trimmed by 0 bases and J by 4 bases, leaving 10 bases between them. This chain's CDR3 is CASSLVQGSYGYTF. The CDR3 DNA is TGCGCCAGCAGCTTGGTGCAGGGCAGCTATGGCTACACCTTC.

The gene calls are TRBV5-6 and TRBJ1-5, with 8 bases matching TRBD1. This CDR3 is built from 13 residues. From germline, CDR1 is SGHDT and CDR2 YYEEEE. V lost 4 bases, J lost 8 bases, and 5 bases stayed unmatched. DNA of the CDR3: TGTGCCAGCAGCCAGGACAGGGAAGAGCCCCAGCATTTT. It translates to CASSQDREEPQHF.

In its sample, this clone was seen once. The chain links TRBV15 to TRBJ1-5; the D gene is possibly TRBD1 (5 bases). This CDR3 contains 15 residues. CDR1 is LNHNV, CDR2 YYDKDF, per germline (reference sequence). V gave up 1 base and J gave up 5 bases, with 12 bases separating them. CDR3 bases: TGTGCCACCAGCAGAGTTTGGGGAGGGGATCAGCCCCAGCATTTT. Translated, it gives CATSRVWGGDQPQHF.

The V call is TRBV5-1, the J call TRBJ2-7; D gene ambiguous. Per the germline V gene, CDR1 is SGHRS and CDR2 is YFSETQ. The CDR3 covers 15 residues. V was clipped by 0 bases and J by 0 bases, with 10 bases between them. CDR3 region: CASSLDVGTSYEQYF. The CDR3 nucleotides read TGCGCCAGCAGCTTGGACGTGGGCACCTCCTACGAGCAGTACTTC.

This clone appeared once. The chain is built from TRBV5-6 and TRBJ2-3, with a weak D call TRBD1 (5 bases). V lost 4 bases to trimming and J lost 0 bases, with 12 bases between them. Germline CDR1 is SGHDT and CDR2 is YYEEEE. The CDR3 runs 15 residues. CDR3 nucleotide sequence: TGTGCCAGCAGCCCCCGGCAGGGTAGCACAGATACGCAGTATTTT. This sequence encodes CASSPRQGSTDTQYF.

This clone was recorded only once. The chain links TRBV28 to TRBJ1-3; D is unclear. The CDR3 contains 14 residues. V was trimmed by 4 bases and J by 2 bases, leaving 9 bases between them. CDR1 and CDR2 (germline): MDHEN, SYDVKM. CDR3 residues: CASSSQLTGNTIYF. For the CDR3, the DNA is TGTGCCAGCAGTTCCCAGTTAACTGGAAACACCATATATTTT. The complete variable domain, with remaining parts taken from reference TRBV28 and TRBJ1-3, reads DVKVTQSSRYLVKRTGEKVFLECVQDMDHENMFWYRQDPGLGLRLIYFSYDVKMKEKGDIPEGYSVSREKKERFSLILESASTNQTSMYLCASSSQLTGNTIYFGEGSWLTVV.

V gene TRBV6-5 combines with J gene TRBJ2-5; 7 positions match TRBD1. After removal of 5 bases from V and 5 bases from J, the junction contained 2 bases not matched to a gene. This CDR3 comprises 12 residues. Germline values: CDR1 MNHEY, CDR2 SVGAGI. DNA for the CDR3: TGTGCCAGCAGTGCACAGGGGGAGACCCAGTACTTC. Translated: CASSAQGETQYF.

The V call is TRBV9, the J call TRBJ1-2, with 7 bases identical to TRBD1. CDR3 length equals 16 residues. V lost 4 bases, J lost 1 base, and 10 bases stayed unmatched. Germline V CDR1 and CDR2: SGDLS, YYNGEE. The CDR3 region has the DNA TGTGCCAGCAGCCGGCCAGGGGGGTTGATTAACTATGGCTACACCTTC. Translated: CASSRPGGLINYGYTF.